Reported below is one T cell receptor beta chain. No antigen is known for it. These data originate in a study of a mutant IDH1 vaccine in newly diagnosed glioma. The protocol was immunoSEQ multiplex PCR, while the TCRdb copy is restricted to in-frame clones and leaves out a portion. The table lists about 88,000 clones, around 79% of them singletons. Whole-study results and caveats: Of the patients, 80% to 95% had vaccine-induced immune responses.

Regarding time point: baseline, week 1 (first vaccination visit). As for treatment: pre-vaccination baseline after standard-of-care therapy. Looked up from germline, CDR1 is SGHRS and CDR2 is YFSETQ. V was clipped by 3 bases and J by 5 bases; unmatched bases: 10. CDR3 size: 16 residues. The sample consisted of PBMCs, taken from a glioma patient treated with radiotherapy, temozolomide or both. This sequence was found in a man aged 35 to 55 with glioma. Some clones in this sample may be carry-over from other donors' samples. The genes are TRBV5-1 and TRBJ1-1, with 10 bases identical to TRBD1. CDR3 amino acids: CASSSRPGQGFTEAFF. In nucleotides, the CDR3 is TGCGCCAGCAGCTCGCGACCGGGACAGGGGTTTACTGAAGCTTTCTTT.